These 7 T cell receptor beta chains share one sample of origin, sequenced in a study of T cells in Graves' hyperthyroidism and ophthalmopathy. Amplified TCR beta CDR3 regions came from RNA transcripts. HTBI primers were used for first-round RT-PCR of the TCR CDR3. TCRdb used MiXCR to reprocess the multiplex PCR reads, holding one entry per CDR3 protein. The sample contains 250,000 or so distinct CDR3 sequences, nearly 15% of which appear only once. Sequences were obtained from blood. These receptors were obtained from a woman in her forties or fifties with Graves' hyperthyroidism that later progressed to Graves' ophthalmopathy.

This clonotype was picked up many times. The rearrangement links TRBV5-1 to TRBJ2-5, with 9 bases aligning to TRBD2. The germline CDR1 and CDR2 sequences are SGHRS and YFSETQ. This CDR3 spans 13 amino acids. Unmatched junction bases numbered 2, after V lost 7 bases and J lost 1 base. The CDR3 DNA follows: TGCGCCAGCGGTAGCGGGAGCCAAGAGACCCAGTACTTC. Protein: CASGSGSQETQYF. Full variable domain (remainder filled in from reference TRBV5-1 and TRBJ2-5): KAGVTQTPRYLIKTRGQQVTLSCSPISGHRSVSWYQQTPGQGLQFLFEYFSETQRNKGNFPGRFSGRQFSNSRSEMNVSTLELGDSALYLCASGSGSQETQYFGPGTRLLVL.

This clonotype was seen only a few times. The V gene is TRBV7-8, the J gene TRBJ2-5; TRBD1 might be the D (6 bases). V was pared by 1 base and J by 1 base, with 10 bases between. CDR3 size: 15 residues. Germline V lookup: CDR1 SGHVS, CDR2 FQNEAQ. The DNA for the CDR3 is TGTGCCAGCAGCTTAGGGTGGGGGCCCCAAGAGACCCAGTACTTC. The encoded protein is CASSLGWGPQETQYF.

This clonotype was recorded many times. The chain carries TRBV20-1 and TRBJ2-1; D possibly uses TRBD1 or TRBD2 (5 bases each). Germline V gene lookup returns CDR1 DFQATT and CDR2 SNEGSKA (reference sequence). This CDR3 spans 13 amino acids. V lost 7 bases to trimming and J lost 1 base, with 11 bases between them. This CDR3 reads CSEGRISYNEQFF. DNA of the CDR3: TGCAGTGAGGGGAGAATTTCCTACAATGAGCAGTTCTTC.

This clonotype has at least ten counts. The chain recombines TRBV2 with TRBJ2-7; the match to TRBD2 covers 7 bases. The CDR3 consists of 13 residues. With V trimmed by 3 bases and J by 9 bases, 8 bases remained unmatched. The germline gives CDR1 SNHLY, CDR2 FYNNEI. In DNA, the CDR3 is TGTGCCAGCAGTGACCTGACTAGCATCGCGCAGTACTTC. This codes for CASSDLTSIAQYF.

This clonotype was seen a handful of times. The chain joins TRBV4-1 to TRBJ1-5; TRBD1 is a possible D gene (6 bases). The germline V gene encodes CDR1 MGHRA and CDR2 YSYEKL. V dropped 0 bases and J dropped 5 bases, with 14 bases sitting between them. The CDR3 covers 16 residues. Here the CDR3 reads CASSQDYGQYHQPQHF. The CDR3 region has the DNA TGCGCCAGCAGCCAAGATTATGGACAGTACCATCAGCCCCAGCATTTT.

The CDR3 DNA is TGTGCCAGCAGCCCACGGCACACTGAAGCTTTCTTT. It is translated as CASSPRHTEAFF. The chain links TRBV3-1 to TRBJ1-1; D unresolved. Germline V gene sequence: CDR1 LGHDT, CDR2 YNNKEL (reference sequence). The V gene lost 4 bases and the J gene lost 3 bases, with 6 bases spanning the gap. This CDR3 has 12 amino acids.

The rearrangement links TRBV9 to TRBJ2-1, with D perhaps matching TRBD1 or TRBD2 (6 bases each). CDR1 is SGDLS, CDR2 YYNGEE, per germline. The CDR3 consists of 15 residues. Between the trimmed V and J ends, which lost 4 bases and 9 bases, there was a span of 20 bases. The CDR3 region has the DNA TGTGCCAGCAGCTCCCAGTCGGGGGCTGGGGGTGAGCAGTTCTTC. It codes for CASSSQSGAGGEQFF.